This T cell receptor beta chain was identified in a study of lymphopenia after photon versus proton radiotherapy (dated by TCRdb to between 2018 and 2020). At the level of the whole study: The immunological effects of photon versus proton radiation therapy were compared in patients with gastrointestinal tumors who developed high-grade lymphopenia. The cohort comprised roughly 20 patients with gastrointestinal tumors who received either photon or proton therapy and then developed lymphopenia. The goal of the study was to describe how the two radiation modalities differ in their effects on the immune system. Overall study results and their limits: The survival association was assessed only in patients who died, and better survival with proton therapy was presented by the authors as a possibility rather than a demonstrated result. Proton-treated patients stayed relatively stable during treatment, while photon-treated patients lost naive T cells and TCR diversity and gained effector/memory populations. Among patients across the cohort who died, overall survival time showed an inverse correlation with a larger post-nadir drop in TCR diversity. After the lymphocyte count nadir, repertoires from photon-treated patients showed oligoclonal expansion, particularly of CD8+ Temra cells, and this expansion drove the decline in diversity.

To prepare the library, the immunoSEQ multiplex PCR assay was applied. Alongside multiparametric flow cytometry, deep sequencing of rearranged TCR beta loci was used to profile the T cell repertoires. The clones in this table, taken by TCRdb from immuneACCESS, are in-frame only. Not every clone is retained; where verified, under half of the shortfall comes from an unresolved V gene, and the cause of the rest is unknown. The sample data list approximately 170,000 clones, and roughly nine tenths of these were observed just once. Around 4.7% of the sample goes to the ten largest clones. Including the terminal cysteine and phenylalanine, the CDR3 comprises 16 residues. Left in the record is the CDR3 DNA by itself, 48 bases read in frame from the first base. CDR1 SGHTA and CDR2 FQGNSA are derived from the germline V gene. The germline V end is reduced by 3 bases and the J end by 8 bases; junction bases left unmatched: 6.

As to this clone: The antigen it binds to is not known. The record has no base qualities; no much larger clone is one base away.

The source is a man in his fifties or sixties with gastric cancer. The chain was built from TRBV7-2 and TRBJ2-1; 14 of the junction bases match TRBD2. The sample in question was peripheral blood, obtained from a patient treated with photon-based radiotherapy. The DNA reads TGTGCCAGCAGCTTCGGGACTAGCGGGAGTCTTTATGAGCAGTTCTTC. The translation is CASSFGTSGSLYEQFF.